Listed below are T cell receptor beta chains from one sample, sequenced in a study of graft-versus-host responses after intestinal transplantation. Sequencing was performed with immunoSEQ multiplex PCR; in TCRdb, only in-frame clones are kept and a portion is missing. The sample shows 35,000 to 45,000 clones, 80% to 95% of them seen only once. The specimen was PBMCs, collected approximately 740 days after intestinal transplantation. The receptors originated from a human patient who received an intestinal transplant, so some T cells may come from the graft donor. Both conserved end residues are part of each CDR3. The order of the fields is J gene, V gene, D gene, clone size, CDR3 DNA, CDR3 protein. A D gene is named only where the DNA matches it firmly. Size tells how often a clone was seen (once, few, many) or the class of an expanded clone, and some rows leave it out.

J gene: TRBJ1-2
V gene: TRBV19
D gene: .
clone size: .
CDR3 DNA: TGTGCCAGTAGTTTGGCAGGGGCGAGCTACTATGGCTACACCTTC
CDR3 protein: CASSLAGASYYGYTF

J gene: TRBJ2-7
V gene: TRBV18
D gene: TRBD2
clone size: .
CDR3 DNA: TGTGCCAGCTCACCACCGTCAGCGGGGCGGAGCGAGCAGTACTTC
CDR3 protein: CASSPPSAGRSEQYF

J gene: TRBJ1-6
V gene: TRBV7-7
D gene: .
clone size: .
CDR3 DNA: TGTGCCAGCAGCTTAGTCGGCAGAGTGGATTCACCCCTCCACTTT
CDR3 protein: CASSLVGRVDSPLHF

J gene: TRBJ1-6
V gene: TRBV27
D gene: .
clone size: .
CDR3 DNA: TGTGCCAGCAGTGAATCAGGGAGGAATTCACCCCTCCACTTT
CDR3 protein: CASSESGRNSPLHF

J gene: TRBJ2-4
V gene: TRBV7-9
D gene: .
clone size: .
CDR3 DNA: TGTGCCAGCAGCCTTGATCCCAGCCCCACTCAGTACTTC
CDR3 protein: CASSLDPSPTQYF

J gene: TRBJ2-3
V gene: TRBV7-6
D gene: TRBD2
clone size: .
CDR3 DNA: TGTGCCAGCAGCGTGCCGGGACTAGGTCTGGATACGCAGTATTTT
CDR3 protein: CASSVPGLGLDTQYF

J gene: TRBJ1-6
V gene: TRBV6-5
D gene: .
clone size: .
CDR3 DNA: TGTGCCAGCAGTTACCCGAATTCACCCCTCCACTTT
CDR3 protein: CASSYPNSPLHF

J gene: TRBJ2-7
V gene: TRBV6-6
D gene: TRBD1
clone size: .
CDR3 DNA: TGTGCCAGCAGTCCTCCCGGGACAGGAGGCGAGCAGTACTTC
CDR3 protein: CASSPPGTGGEQYF

J gene: TRBJ1-1
V gene: TRBV13
D gene: .
clone size: .
CDR3 DNA: TGTGCCAGCAGTCAGCCAACAGGGCTGGCGGCTGAAGCTTTCTTT
CDR3 protein: CASSQPTGLAAEAFF

J gene: TRBJ1-2
V gene: TRBV7-9
D gene: TRBD1
clone size: .
CDR3 DNA: TGTGCCAGCAGCTCCTGGACAGGAGATTTTTATGGCTACACCTTC
CDR3 protein: CASSSWTGDFYGYTF

J gene: TRBJ1-6
V gene: TRBV19
D gene: .
clone size: .
CDR3 DNA: TGTGCCAGTAGTATATTTACAGGGAATAATTCACCCCTCCACTTT
CDR3 protein: CASSIFTGNNSPLHF

J gene: TRBJ2-7
V gene: TRBV5-4
D gene: TRBD2
clone size: .
CDR3 DNA: TGTGCCAGCAGCCCCGGGGGGGCTAACGGTCTGTATGAGCAGTACTTC
CDR3 protein: CASSPGGANGLYEQYF

J gene: TRBJ2-7
V gene: TRBV23-1
D gene: .
clone size: .
CDR3 DNA: TGCGCCAGCAACGATGGGGGGGAGCAGTACTTC
CDR3 protein: CASNDGGEQYF

J gene: TRBJ1-1
V gene: TRBV19
D gene: .
clone size: .
CDR3 DNA: TGTGCCAGTAGTATAGCCTTGTGGCGGGACAACACTGAAGCTTTCTTT
CDR3 protein: CASSIALWRDNTEAFF

J gene: TRBJ2-7
V gene: TRBV5-1
D gene: .
clone size: .
CDR3 DNA: TGCGCCAGCAGCTTCGTGACAGGCACGGAGGGGGAGCAGTACTTC
CDR3 protein: CASSFVTGTEGEQYF

J gene: TRBJ2-7
V gene: TRBV14
D gene: .
clone size: .
CDR3 DNA: TGTGCCAGCAGCCAGCCGGGACAATCCTACGAGCAGTACTTC
CDR3 protein: CASSQPGQSYEQYF

J gene: TRBJ2-7
V gene: TRBV7-9
D gene: TRBD2
clone size: .
CDR3 DNA: TGTGCCAGCAGCTTACGCCCTCGACGGGAGGGCCCCCACGAGCAGTACTTC
CDR3 protein: CASSLRPRREGPHEQYF

J gene: TRBJ2-2
V gene: TRBV18
D gene: .
clone size: .
CDR3 DNA: TGTGCCAGCTCGGACGAGGAGGGACTGAACACCGGGGAGCTGTTTTTT
CDR3 protein: CASSDEEGLNTGELFF

J gene: TRBJ1-3
V gene: TRBV27
D gene: .
clone size: .
CDR3 DNA: TGTGCCAGCAGTTCTGACAGGACACCACCCGGAAACACCATATATTTT
CDR3 protein: CASSSDRTPPGNTIYF

J gene: TRBJ1-5
V gene: TRBV2
D gene: TRBD1
clone size: .
CDR3 DNA: TGTGCCAGCAGCGGGACAGGGGGCGGCAATCAGCCCCAGCATTTT
CDR3 protein: CASSGTGGGNQPQHF

J gene: TRBJ2-7
V gene: TRBV5-4
D gene: TRBD2
clone size: .
CDR3 DNA: TGTGCCAGCAGCATTCCCTCCGGGACTACCCATCTCGAGCAGTACTTC
CDR3 protein: CASSIPSGTTHLEQYF

J gene: TRBJ1-4
V gene: TRBV5-3
D gene: .
clone size: .
CDR3 DNA: TGTGCCAGAAGCTCCGGAGAAGCGACTAATGAAAAACTGTTTTTT
CDR3 protein: CARSSGEATNEKLFF

J gene: TRBJ2-1
V gene: TRBV5-1
D gene: TRBD2
clone size: .
CDR3 DNA: TGCGCCAGCAGCCCTAGCGGGGGGGCGCCCTACAATGAGCAGTTCTTC
CDR3 protein: CASSPSGGAPYNEQFF

J gene: TRBJ2-7
V gene: TRBV12-2
D gene: .
clone size: .
CDR3 DNA: TGTGCAAGTCGCTTCGGACTAGCGGGCGTCTACGAGCAGTACTTC
CDR3 protein: CASRFGLAGVYEQYF

J gene: TRBJ2-1
V gene: TRBV15
D gene: .
clone size: .
CDR3 DNA: TGTGCCACCAAAACAGGGCAGTCCTACAATGAGCAGTTCTTC
CDR3 protein: CATKTGQSYNEQFF

J gene: TRBJ2-1
V gene: TRBV28
D gene: .
clone size: few
CDR3 DNA: TGTGCCAGCAGTTTAAGGGTTAGTGAGCAGTTCTTC
CDR3 protein: CASSLRVSEQFF

J gene: TRBJ2-7
V gene: TRBV29-1
D gene: TRBD1
clone size: .
CDR3 DNA: TGCAGCGCCGGCCCGGGACAGATTTACGAGCAGTACTTC
CDR3 protein: CSAGPGQIYEQYF

J gene: TRBJ1-5
V gene: TRBV5-1
D gene: TRBD1
clone size: once
CDR3 DNA: TGCGCCAGCAGCCCGGGACAGGAAAATCAGCCCCAGCATTTT
CDR3 protein: CASSPGQENQPQHF

J gene: TRBJ1-5
V gene: TRBV21-1
D gene: .
clone size: .
CDR3 DNA: TGTGCCAGCAGTTACGGGGGCAATCAGCCCCAGCATTTT
CDR3 protein: CASSYGGNQPQHF

J gene: TRBJ2-7
V gene: TRBV7-3
D gene: .
clone size: .
CDR3 DNA: TGTGCCAGCAGCTTATATGGAGGGAACGAGCAGTACTTC
CDR3 protein: CASSLYGGNEQYF

J gene: TRBJ2-1
V gene: TRBV7-7
D gene: TRBD2
clone size: .
CDR3 DNA: TGTGCCAGCAGTATTGCTAGCGGGATGTGGAATGAGCAGTTCTTC
CDR3 protein: CASSIASGMWNEQFF

J gene: TRBJ1-2
V gene: TRBV5-1
D gene: TRBD1
clone size: .
CDR3 DNA: TGCGCCAGCACGGTGGACAGGGACTATGGCTACACCTTC
CDR3 protein: CASTVDRDYGYTF

J gene: TRBJ1-1
V gene: TRBV5-6
D gene: .
clone size: .
CDR3 DNA: TGTGCCAGCAGCTTGATCGTCTTAAAGAACACTGAAGCTTTCTTT
CDR3 protein: CASSLIVLKNTEAFF

J gene: TRBJ2-3
V gene: TRBV18
D gene: .
clone size: .
CDR3 DNA: TGTGCCAGCTCACCCGCACGGACACACACAGATACGCAGTATTTT
CDR3 protein: CASSPARTHTDTQYF

J gene: TRBJ2-5
V gene: TRBV28
D gene: TRBD2
clone size: .
CDR3 DNA: TGTGCCAGCAGTAGTCTAGCGGGGGGGTGGGACTTC
CDR3 protein: CASSSLAGGWDF

J gene: TRBJ2-1
V gene: TRBV19
D gene: TRBD1
clone size: .
CDR3 DNA: TGTGCCAGTAGTTTTCCGGACAGGGGCTCCTACAATGAGCAGTTCTTC
CDR3 protein: CASSFPDRGSYNEQFF

J gene: TRBJ1-3
V gene: TRBV6-5
D gene: TRBD1
clone size: .
CDR3 DNA: TGTGCCAGCAGTTACGGGACAGGGGTTGGAAACACCATATATTTT
CDR3 protein: CASSYGTGVGNTIYF

J gene: TRBJ1-1
V gene: TRBV4-1
D gene: .
clone size: .
CDR3 DNA: TGCGCCAGCAGCCAAGAGAGGGGGTTGCGCACTGAAGCTTTCTTT
CDR3 protein: CASSQERGLRTEAFF

J gene: TRBJ2-1
V gene: TRBV11-1
D gene: .
clone size: .
CDR3 DNA: TGTGCCAGCAGCACGTGGAGGGGAGTTCCCTACAATGAGCAGTTCTTC
CDR3 protein: CASSTWRGVPYNEQFF

J gene: TRBJ2-5
V gene: TRBV11-2
D gene: .
clone size: .
CDR3 DNA: TGTGCCAGCACCAACGGAGAGACCCAGTACTTC
CDR3 protein: CASTNGETQYF

J gene: TRBJ2-1
V gene: TRBV10-3
D gene: TRBD2
clone size: .
CDR3 DNA: TGTGCCATCTTACCGGGACTAGCGGATACATCCTACAATGAGCAGTTCTTC
CDR3 protein: CAILPGLADTSYNEQFF

J gene: TRBJ1-6
V gene: TRBV6-5
D gene: TRBD1
clone size: once
CDR3 DNA: TGTGCCAGCAGTCGGGACAGAAAGAATTCACCCCTCCACTTT
CDR3 protein: CASSRDRKNSPLHF

J gene: TRBJ1-5
V gene: TRBV27
D gene: .
clone size: .
CDR3 DNA: TGTGCCAGCAGCGTGGACTTCTATAGCAATCAGCCCCAGCATTTT
CDR3 protein: CASSVDFYSNQPQHF

J gene: TRBJ2-7
V gene: TRBV7-2
D gene: .
clone size: .
CDR3 DNA: TGTGCCAGCAGCTTAGTCACAGAGACCTACGAGCAGTACTTC
CDR3 protein: CASSLVTETYEQYF

J gene: TRBJ2-7
V gene: TRBV6-5
D gene: TRBD2
clone size: .
CDR3 DNA: TGTGCCAGCCGACGGGGGGTTTCCTCCTACGAGCAGTACTTC
CDR3 protein: CASRRGVSSYEQYF

J gene: TRBJ1-1
V gene: TRBV6-5
D gene: .
clone size: .
CDR3 DNA: TGTGCCAGCAATTCAGGGTTAGGAGCTTTCTTT
CDR3 protein: CASNSGLGAFF

J gene: TRBJ2-5
V gene: TRBV2
D gene: TRBD2
clone size: .
CDR3 DNA: TGTGCCGGGACTAGTTTAGAGACCCAGTACTTC
CDR3 protein: CAGTSLETQYF

J gene: TRBJ2-3
V gene: TRBV5-6
D gene: TRBD2
clone size: .
CDR3 DNA: TGTGCCAGCAGCTTGCCAAGAGCGGGGGGGCTGTATACGCAGTATTTT
CDR3 protein: CASSLPRAGGLYTQYF

J gene: TRBJ2-1
V gene: TRBV9
D gene: TRBD2
clone size: .
CDR3 DNA: TGTGCCAGCAGCGCCGGACTAGCGGGCGGTGGGGGCAATGAGCAGTTCTTC
CDR3 protein: CASSAGLAGGGGNEQFF

J gene: TRBJ1-4
V gene: TRBV15
D gene: .
clone size: .
CDR3 DNA: TGTGCCACCAGCAGAGATGGCGGGAGAGGTGAAAAACTGTTTTTT
CDR3 protein: CATSRDGGRGEKLFF

J gene: TRBJ2-1
V gene: TRBV7-9
D gene: TRBD2
clone size: .
CDR3 DNA: TGTGCCAGCAGCTTTGCGGGAGGGCGAAACAATGAGCAGTTCTTC
CDR3 protein: CASSFAGGRNNEQFF

J gene: TRBJ2-1
V gene: TRBV7-9
D gene: .
clone size: .
CDR3 DNA: TGTGCCAGCAGCGTGACGACGGACTCCCTCTTTCCCTACAATGAGCAGTTCTTC
CDR3 protein: CASSVTTDSLFPYNEQFF

J gene: TRBJ2-7
V gene: TRBV5-4
D gene: .
clone size: .
CDR3 DNA: TGTGCCAGCAGACAAATTCCCGGGACGAGCTCCTACGAGCAGTACTTC
CDR3 protein: CASRQIPGTSSYEQYF

J gene: TRBJ1-2
V gene: TRBV13
D gene: .
clone size: .
CDR3 DNA: TGTGCCAGCAGCCTCAAGGGGGTCGGCTACACCTTC
CDR3 protein: CASSLKGVGYTF

J gene: TRBJ2-2
V gene: TRBV7-7
D gene: TRBD2
clone size: .
CDR3 DNA: TGTGCCAGCAGCTTAGGACTAGCGGGTTATACCGGGGAGCTGTTTTTT
CDR3 protein: CASSLGLAGYTGELFF

J gene: TRBJ1-1
V gene: TRBV9
D gene: .
clone size: .
CDR3 DNA: TGTGCCAGCAGCGTAGGACAGCGAATTAAGGAAGCTTTCTTT
CDR3 protein: CASSVGQRIKEAFF

J gene: TRBJ1-1
V gene: TRBV5-6
D gene: .
clone size: .
CDR3 DNA: TGTGCCAGCAGCTTGATGTGGGGGCCGAACACTGAAGCTTTCTTT
CDR3 protein: CASSLMWGPNTEAFF

J gene: TRBJ2-1
V gene: TRBV19
D gene: .
clone size: .
CDR3 DNA: TGTGCCAGTAGTATCCGACAGGTCAATGAGCAGTTCTTC
CDR3 protein: CASSIRQVNEQFF